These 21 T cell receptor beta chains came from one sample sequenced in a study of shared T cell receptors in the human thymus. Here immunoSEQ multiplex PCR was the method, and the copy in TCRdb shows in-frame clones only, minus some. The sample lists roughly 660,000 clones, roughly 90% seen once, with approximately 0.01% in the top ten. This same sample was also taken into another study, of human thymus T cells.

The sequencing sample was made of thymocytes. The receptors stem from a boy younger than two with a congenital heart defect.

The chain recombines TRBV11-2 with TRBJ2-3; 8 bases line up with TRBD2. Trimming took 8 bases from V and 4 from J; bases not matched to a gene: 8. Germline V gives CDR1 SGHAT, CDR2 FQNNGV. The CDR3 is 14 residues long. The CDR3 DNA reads TGTGCCAGCCTGGTGGGCGGGAGGTCAGATACGCAGTATTTT. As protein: CASLVGGRSDTQYF.

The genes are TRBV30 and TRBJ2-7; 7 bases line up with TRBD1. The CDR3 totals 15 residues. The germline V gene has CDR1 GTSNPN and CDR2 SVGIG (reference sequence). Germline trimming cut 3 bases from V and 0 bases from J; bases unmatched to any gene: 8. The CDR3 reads CAWSPGTESSYEQYF. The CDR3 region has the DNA TGTGCCTGGAGCCCCGGGACAGAGAGCTCCTACGAGCAGTACTTC.

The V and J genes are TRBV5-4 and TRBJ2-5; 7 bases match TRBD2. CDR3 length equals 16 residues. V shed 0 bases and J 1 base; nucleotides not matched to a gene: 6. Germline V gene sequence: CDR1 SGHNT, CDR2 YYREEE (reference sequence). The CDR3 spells CASSLGLAETQETQYF. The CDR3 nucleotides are TGTGCCAGCAGCTTGGGGCTAGCGGAGACCCAAGAGACCCAGTACTTC.

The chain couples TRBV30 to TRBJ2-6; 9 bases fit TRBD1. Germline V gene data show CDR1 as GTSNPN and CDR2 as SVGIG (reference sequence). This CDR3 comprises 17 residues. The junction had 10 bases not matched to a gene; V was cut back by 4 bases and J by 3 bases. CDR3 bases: TGTGCCTGGAAGGGTGGGGACAGGGTTGTTGGGGCCAACGTCCTGACTTTC. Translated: CAWKGGDRVVGANVLTF.

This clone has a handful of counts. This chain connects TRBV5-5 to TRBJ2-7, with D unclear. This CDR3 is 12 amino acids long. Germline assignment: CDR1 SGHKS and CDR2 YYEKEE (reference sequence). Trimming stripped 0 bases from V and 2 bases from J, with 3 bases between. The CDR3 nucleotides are TGTGCCAGCAGCTTGGTCACCTACGAGCAGTACTTC. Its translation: CASSLVTYEQYF.

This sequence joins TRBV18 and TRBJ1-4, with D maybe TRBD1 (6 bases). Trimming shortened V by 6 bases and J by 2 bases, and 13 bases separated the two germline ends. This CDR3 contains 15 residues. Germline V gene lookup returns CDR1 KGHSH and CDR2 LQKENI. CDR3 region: CASSNTGKTNEKLFF. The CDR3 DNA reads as TGTGCCAGCTCCAACACAGGGAAGACTAATGAAAAACTGTTTTTT.

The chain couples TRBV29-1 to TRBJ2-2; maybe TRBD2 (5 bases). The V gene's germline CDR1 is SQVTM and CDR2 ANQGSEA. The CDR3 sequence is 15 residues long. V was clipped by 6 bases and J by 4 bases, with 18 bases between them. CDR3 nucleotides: TGCAGCGTGTGGGTTGCGGAGGTCGGCACCGGGGAGCTGTTTTTT. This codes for CSVWVAEVGTGELFF.

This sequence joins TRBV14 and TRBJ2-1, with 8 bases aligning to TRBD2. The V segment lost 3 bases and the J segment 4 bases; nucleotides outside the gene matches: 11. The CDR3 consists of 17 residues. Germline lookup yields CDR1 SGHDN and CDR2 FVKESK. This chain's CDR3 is CASSQGARSGSYNEQFF. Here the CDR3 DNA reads TGTGCCAGCAGCCAGGGGGCGCGGAGCGGGAGTTACAATGAGCAGTTCTTC.

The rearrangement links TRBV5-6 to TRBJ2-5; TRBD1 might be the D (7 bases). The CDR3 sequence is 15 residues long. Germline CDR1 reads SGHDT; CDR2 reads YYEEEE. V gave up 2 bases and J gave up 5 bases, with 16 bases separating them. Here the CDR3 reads CASSFNGRQGETQYF. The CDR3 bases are TGTGCCAGCAGCTTCAACGGGAGACAGGGTGAGACCCAGTACTTC. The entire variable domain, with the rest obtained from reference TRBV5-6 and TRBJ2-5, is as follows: DAGVTQSPTHLIKTRGQQVTLRCSPKSGHDTVSWYQQALGQGPQFIFQYYEEEERQRGNFPDRFSGHQFPNYSSELNVNALLLGDSALYLCASSFNGRQGETQYFGPGTRLLVL.

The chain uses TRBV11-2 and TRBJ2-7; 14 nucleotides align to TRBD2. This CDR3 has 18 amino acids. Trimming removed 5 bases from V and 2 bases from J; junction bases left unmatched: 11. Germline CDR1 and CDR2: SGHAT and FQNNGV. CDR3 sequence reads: CASSVNGTSGRPPYEQYF. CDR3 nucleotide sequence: TGTGCCAGCAGCGTTAATGGGACTAGCGGGAGACCCCCCTACGAGCAGTACTTC.

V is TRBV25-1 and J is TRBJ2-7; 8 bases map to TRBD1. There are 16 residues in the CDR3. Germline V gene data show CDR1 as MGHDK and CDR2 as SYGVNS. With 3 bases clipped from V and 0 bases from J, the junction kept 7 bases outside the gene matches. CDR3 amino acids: CASSEHSTGASYEQYF. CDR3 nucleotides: TGTGCCAGCAGTGAGCATTCGACAGGGGCCTCCTACGAGCAGTACTTC.

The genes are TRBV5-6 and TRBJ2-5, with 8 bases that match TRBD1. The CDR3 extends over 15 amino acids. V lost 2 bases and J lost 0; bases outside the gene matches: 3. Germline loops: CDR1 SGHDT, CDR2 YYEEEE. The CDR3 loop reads CASSFRQGYQETQYF. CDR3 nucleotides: TGTGCCAGCAGCTTTCGACAGGGGTACCAAGAGACCCAGTACTTC.

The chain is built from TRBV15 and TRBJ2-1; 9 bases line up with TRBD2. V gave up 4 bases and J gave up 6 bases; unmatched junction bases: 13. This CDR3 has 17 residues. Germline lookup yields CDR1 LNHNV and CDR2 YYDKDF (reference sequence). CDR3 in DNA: TGTGCCACCAGCACGGGTAGCGGGAGTAAAAGGGCCAATGAGCAGTTCTTC. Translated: CATSTGSGSKRANEQFF.

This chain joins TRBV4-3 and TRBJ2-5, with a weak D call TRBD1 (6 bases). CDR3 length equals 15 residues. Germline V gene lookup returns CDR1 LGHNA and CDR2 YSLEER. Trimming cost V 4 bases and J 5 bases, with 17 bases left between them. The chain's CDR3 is CASSPNRALGETQYF. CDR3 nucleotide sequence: TGCGCCAGCAGCCCCAACAGGGCCTTAGGGGAGACCCAGTACTTC.

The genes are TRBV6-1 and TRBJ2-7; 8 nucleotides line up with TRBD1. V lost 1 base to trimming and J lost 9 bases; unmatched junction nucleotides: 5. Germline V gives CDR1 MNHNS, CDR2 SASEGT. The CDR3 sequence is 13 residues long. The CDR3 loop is CASSEGTGHWQYF. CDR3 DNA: TGTGCCAGCAGTGAAGGGACAGGGCACTGGCAGTACTTC.

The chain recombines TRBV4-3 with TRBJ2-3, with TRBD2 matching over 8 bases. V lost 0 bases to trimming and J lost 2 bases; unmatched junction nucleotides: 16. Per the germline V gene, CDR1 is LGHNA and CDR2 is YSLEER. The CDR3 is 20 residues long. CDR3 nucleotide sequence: TGCGCCAGCAGCCAAGAAAATCATAAGCCGGGAGGGCCTGTCACAGATACGCAGTATTTT. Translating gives CASSQENHKPGGPVTDTQYF.

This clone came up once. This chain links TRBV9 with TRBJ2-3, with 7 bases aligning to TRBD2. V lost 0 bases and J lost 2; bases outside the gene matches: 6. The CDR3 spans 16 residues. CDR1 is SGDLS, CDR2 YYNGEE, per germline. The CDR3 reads CASSVESGGYTDTQYF. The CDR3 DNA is TGTGCCAGCAGCGTAGAGTCGGGGGGATACACAGATACGCAGTATTTT.

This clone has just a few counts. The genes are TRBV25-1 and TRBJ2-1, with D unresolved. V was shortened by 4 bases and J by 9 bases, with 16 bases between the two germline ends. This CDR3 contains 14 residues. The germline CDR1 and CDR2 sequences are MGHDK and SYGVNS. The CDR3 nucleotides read TGTGCCAGCAGTGCAATCGAGGAGTCCGCTGAGCAGTTCTTC. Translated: CASSAIEESAEQFF.

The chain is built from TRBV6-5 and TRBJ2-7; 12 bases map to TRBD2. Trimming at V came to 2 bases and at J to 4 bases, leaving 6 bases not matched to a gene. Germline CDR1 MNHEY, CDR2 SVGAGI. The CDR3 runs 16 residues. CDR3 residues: CASSYRWTSGKYEQYF. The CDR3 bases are TGTGCCAGCAGTTACCGCTGGACTAGCGGGAAGTACGAGCAGTACTTC.

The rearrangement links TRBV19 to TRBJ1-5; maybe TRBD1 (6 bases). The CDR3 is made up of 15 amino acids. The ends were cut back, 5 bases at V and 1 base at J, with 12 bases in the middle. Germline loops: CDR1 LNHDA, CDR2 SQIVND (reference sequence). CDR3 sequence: CASSSGQKSNQPQHF. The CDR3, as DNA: TGTGCCAGTAGTTCTGGACAGAAGAGCAATCAGCCCCAGCATTTT.

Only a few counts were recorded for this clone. Here the CDR3 DNA reads TGTGCCAGCAGCCAAGTTCCTAGCGGGAGATGGACCTACAATGAGCAGTTCTTC. It encodes CASSQVPSGRWTYNEQFF. J is TRBJ2-1 and V is TRBV4-2; 10 nucleotides align to TRBD2. The V gene's germline CDR1 is LGHNA and CDR2 YNFKEQ. This CDR3 has 18 residues. J lost 2 bases, V lost 1 base, and 8 bases had no gene match.